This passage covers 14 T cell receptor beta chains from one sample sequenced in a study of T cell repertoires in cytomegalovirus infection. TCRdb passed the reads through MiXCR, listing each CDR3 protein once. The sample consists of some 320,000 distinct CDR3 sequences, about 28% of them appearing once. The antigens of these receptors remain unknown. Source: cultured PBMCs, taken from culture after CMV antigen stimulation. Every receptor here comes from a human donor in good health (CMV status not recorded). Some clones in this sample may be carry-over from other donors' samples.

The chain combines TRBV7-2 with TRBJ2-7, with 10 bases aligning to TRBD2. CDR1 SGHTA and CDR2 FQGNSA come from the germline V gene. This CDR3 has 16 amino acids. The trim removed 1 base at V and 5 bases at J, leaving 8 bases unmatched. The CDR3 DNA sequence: TGTGCCAGCAGCTTAGAATGGGCTAGCGGGAGCAACGAGCAGTACTTC. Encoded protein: CASSLEWASGSNEQYF. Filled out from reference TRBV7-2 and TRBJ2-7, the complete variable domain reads GAGVSQSPSNKVTEKGKDVELRCDPISGHTALYWYRQSLGQGLEFLIYFQGNSAPDKSGLPSDRFSAERTGGSVSTLTIQRTQQEDSAVYLCASSLEWASGSNEQYFGPGTRLTVT.

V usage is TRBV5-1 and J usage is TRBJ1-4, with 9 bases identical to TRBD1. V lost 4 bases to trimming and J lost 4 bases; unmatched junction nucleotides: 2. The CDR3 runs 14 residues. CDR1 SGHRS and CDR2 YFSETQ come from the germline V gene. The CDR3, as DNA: TGCGCCAGCAGCAAGGGACAGGGTAATGAAAAACTGTTTTTT. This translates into CASSKGQGNEKLFF.

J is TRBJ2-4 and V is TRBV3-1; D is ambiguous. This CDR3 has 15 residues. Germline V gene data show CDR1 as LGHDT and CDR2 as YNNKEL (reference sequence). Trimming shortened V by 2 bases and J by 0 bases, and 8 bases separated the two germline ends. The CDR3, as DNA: TGTGCCAGCAGCCAACAGGATCTAGCCAAAAACATTCAGTACTTC. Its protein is CASSQQDLAKNIQYF.

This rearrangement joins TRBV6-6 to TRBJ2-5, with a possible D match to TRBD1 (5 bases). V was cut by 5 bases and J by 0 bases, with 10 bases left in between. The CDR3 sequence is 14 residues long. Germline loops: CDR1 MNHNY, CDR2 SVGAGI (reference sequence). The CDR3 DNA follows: TGTGCCAGCAGTGTATCAGGGAACCAAGAGACCCAGTACTTC. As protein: CASSVSGNQETQYF.

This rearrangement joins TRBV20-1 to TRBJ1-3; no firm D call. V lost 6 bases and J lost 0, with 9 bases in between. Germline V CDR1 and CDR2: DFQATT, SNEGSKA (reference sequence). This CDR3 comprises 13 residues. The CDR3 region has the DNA TGCAGTGCGCGGTCCGGCTCTGGAAACACCATATATTTT. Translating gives CSARSGSGNTIYF.

This CDR3 is CSVKQGMNTEAFF. For the CDR3, the DNA is TGCAGCGTGAAACAGGGGATGAACACTGAAGCTTTCTTT. The chain carries TRBV29-1 and TRBJ1-1; 7 bases align to TRBD1. In germline, CDR1 is SQVTM, CDR2 ANQGSEA. V dropped 6 bases and J dropped 0; count of bases not matched to a gene: 4. The CDR3 runs to 13 residues. Full variable domain (remainder filled in from reference TRBV29-1 and TRBJ1-1): SAVISQKPSRDICQRGTSLTIQCQVDSQVTMMFWYRQQPGQSLTLIATANQGSEATYESGFVIDKFPISRPNLTFSTLTVSNMSPEDSSIYLCSVKQGMNTEAFFGQGTRLTVV.

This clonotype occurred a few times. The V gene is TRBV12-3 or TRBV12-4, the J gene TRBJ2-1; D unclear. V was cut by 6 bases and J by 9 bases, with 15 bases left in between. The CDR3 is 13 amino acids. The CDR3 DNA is TGTGCCAGCAGGGGTGAGGCGGAAGGTGAGCAGTTCTTC. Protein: CASRGEAEGEQFF.

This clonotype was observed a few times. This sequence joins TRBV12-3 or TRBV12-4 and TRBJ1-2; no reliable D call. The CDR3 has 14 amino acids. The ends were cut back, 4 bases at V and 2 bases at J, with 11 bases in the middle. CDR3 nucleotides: TGTGCCAGCAGTTACCCCCCGGGGAACTATGGCTACACCTTC. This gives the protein CASSYPPGNYGYTF.

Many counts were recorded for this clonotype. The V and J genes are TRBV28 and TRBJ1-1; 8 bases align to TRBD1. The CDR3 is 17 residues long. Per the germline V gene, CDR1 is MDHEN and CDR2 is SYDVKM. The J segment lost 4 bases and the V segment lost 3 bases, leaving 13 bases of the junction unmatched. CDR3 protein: CASSFPFQGASSTEAFF. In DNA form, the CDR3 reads TGTGCCAGCAGTTTTCCCTTCCAGGGGGCCTCAAGCACTGAAGCTTTCTTT.

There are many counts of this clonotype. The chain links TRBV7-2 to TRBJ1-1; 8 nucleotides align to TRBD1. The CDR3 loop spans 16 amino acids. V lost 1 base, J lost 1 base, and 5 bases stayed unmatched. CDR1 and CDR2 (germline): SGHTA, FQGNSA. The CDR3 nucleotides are TGTGCCAGCAGCTTAGATACAGGGGGGGAGAACACTGAAGCTTTCTTT. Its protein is CASSLDTGGENTEAFF.

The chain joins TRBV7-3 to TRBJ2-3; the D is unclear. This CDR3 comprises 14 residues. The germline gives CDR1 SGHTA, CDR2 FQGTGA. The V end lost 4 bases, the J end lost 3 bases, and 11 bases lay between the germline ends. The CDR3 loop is CASSSSSLTDTQYF. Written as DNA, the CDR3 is TGTGCCAGCAGCTCGTCGTCCCTTACAGATACGCAGTATTTT.

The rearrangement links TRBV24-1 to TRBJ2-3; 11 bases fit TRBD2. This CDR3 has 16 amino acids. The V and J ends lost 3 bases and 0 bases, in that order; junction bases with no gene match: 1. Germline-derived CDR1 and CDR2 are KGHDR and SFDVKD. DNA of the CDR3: TGTGCCACCAGTGATGTAGCGGGAGGGAGCACAGATACGCAGTATTTT. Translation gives CATSDVAGGSTDTQYF.

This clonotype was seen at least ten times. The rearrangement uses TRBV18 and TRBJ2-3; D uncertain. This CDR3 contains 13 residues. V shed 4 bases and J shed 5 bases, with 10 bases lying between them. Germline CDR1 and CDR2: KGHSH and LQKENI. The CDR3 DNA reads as TGTGCCAGCTCACGAGGAGCGCAAGATACGCAGTATTTT. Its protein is CASSRGAQDTQYF.

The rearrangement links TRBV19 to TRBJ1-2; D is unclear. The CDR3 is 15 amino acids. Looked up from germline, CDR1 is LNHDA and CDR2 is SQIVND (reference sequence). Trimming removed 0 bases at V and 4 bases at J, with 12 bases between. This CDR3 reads CASSIDPDGSYGYTF. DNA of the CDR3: TGTGCCAGTAGTATAGATCCGGACGGCTCCTATGGCTACACCTTC.